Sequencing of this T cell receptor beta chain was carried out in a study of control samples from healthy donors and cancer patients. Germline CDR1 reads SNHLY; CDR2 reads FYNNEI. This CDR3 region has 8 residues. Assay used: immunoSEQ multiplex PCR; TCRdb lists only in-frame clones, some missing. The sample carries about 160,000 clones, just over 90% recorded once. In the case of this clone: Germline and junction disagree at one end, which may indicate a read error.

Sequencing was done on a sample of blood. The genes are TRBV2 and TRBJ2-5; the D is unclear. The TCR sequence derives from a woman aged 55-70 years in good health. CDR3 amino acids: CASTYTHF. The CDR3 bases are TGTGCCAGCACGTACACTCACTTC.